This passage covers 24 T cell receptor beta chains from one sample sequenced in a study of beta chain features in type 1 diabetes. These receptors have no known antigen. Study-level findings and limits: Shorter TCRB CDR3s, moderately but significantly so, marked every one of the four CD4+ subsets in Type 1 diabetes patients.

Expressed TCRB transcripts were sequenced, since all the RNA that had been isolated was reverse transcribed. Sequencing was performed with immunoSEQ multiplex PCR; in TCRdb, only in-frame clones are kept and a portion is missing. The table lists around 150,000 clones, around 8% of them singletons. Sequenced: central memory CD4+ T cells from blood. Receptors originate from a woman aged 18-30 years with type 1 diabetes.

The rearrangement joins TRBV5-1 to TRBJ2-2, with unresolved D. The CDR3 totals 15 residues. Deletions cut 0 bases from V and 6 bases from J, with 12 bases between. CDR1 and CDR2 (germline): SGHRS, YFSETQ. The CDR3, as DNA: TGCGCCAGCAGCTTGGATACCAGAATGGCCGGGGAGCTGTTTTTT. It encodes CASSLDTRMAGELFF.

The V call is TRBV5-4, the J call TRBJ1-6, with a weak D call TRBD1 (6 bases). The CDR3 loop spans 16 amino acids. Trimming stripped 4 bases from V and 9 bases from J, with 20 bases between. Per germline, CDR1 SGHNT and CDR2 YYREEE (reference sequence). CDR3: CASSAYHRESASPLHF. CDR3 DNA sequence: TGTGCCAGCAGCGCCTATCACAGGGAAAGCGCTTCACCCCTCCACTTT.

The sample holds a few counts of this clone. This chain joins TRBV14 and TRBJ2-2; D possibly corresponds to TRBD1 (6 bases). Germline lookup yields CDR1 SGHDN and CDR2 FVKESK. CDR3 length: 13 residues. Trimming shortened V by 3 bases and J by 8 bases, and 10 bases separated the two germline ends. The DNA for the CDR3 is TGTGCCAGCAGCCAGGCACAGGGTGGGGAGCTGTTTTTT. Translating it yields CASSQAQGGELFF.

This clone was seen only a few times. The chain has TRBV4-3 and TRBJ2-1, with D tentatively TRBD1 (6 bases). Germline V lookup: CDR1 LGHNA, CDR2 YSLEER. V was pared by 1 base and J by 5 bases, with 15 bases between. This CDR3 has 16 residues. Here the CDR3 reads CASSQVSYRDDNEQFF. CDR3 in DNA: TGCGCCAGCAGCCAAGTGTCTTACAGGGACGACAATGAGCAGTTCTTC.

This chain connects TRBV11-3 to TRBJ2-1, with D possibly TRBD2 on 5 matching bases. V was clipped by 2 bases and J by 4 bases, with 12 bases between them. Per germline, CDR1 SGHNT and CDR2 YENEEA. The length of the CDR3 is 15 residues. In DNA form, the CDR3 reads TGTGCCAGCAGCTTATTAGCAGGAGGATACAATGAGCAGTTCTTC. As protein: CASSLLAGGYNEQFF. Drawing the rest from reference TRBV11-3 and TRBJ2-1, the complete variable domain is EAGVVQSPRYKIIEKKQPVAFWCNPISGHNTLYWYLQNLGQGPELLIRYENEEAVDDSQLPKDRFSAERLKGVDSTLKIQPAELGDSAVYLCASSLLAGGYNEQFFGPGTRLTVL.

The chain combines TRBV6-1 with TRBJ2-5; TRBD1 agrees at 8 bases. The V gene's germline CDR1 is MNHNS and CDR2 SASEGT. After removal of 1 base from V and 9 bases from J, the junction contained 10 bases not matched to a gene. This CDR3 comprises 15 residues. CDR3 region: CASSEGGTGLPAQYF. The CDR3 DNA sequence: TGTGCCAGCAGTGAAGGTGGGACAGGACTGCCGGCCCAGTACTTC.

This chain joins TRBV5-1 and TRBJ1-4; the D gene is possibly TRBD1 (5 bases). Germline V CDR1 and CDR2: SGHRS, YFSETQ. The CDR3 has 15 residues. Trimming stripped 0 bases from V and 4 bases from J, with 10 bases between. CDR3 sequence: CASSLVGGGNEKLFF. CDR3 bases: TGCGCCAGCAGCTTGGTCGGGGGGGGTAATGAAAAACTGTTTTTT.

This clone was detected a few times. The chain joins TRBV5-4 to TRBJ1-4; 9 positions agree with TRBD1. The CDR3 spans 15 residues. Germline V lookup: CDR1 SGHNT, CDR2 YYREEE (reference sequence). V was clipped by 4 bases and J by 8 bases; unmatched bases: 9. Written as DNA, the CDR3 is TGTGCCAGCAGCCCCACAGGGGGCAGAGGGGAAAAACTGTTTTTT. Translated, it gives CASSPTGGRGEKLFF.

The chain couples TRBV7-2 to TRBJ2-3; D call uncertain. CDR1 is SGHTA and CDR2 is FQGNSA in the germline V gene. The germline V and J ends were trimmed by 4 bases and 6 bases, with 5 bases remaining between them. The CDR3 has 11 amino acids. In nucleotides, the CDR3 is TGTGCCAGCAGCTCCCAGGATACGCAGTATTTT. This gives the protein CASSSQDTQYF.

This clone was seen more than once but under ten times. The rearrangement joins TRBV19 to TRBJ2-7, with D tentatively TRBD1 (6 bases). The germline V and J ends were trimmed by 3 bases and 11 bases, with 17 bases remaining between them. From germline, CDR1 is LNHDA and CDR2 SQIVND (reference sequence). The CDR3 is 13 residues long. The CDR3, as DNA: TGTGCCAGTAGTATTCAATCAGGGGTTCCGGAGTACTTC. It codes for CASSIQSGVPEYF.

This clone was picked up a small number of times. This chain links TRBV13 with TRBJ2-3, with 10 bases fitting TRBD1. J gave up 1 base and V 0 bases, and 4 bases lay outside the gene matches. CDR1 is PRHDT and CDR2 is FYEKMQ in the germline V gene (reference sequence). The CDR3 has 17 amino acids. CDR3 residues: CASSLGTGTGGTDTQYF. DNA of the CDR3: TGTGCCAGCAGCTTAGGAACGGGGACAGGGGGCACAGATACGCAGTATTTT.

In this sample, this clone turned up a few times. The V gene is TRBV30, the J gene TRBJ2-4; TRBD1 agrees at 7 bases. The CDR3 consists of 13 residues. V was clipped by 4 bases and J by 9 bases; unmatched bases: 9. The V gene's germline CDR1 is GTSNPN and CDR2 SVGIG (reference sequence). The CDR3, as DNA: TGTGCCTGGACGCGAGGGGGCGGCAGCATTCAGTACTTC. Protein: CAWTRGGGSIQYF.

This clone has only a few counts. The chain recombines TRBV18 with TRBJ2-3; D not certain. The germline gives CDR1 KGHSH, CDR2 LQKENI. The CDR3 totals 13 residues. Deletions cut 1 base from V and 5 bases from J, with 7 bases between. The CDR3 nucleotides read TGTGCCAGCTCACCACTTGTCCAAGATACGCAGTATTTT. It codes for CASSPLVQDTQYF.

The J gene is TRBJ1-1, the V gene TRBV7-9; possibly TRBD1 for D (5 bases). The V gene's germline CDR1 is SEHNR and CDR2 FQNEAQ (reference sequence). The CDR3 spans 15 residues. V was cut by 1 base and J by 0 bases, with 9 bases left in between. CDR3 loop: CASSLVGVMNTEAFF. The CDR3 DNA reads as TGTGCCAGCAGCTTAGTAGGGGTTATGAACACTGAAGCTTTCTTT.

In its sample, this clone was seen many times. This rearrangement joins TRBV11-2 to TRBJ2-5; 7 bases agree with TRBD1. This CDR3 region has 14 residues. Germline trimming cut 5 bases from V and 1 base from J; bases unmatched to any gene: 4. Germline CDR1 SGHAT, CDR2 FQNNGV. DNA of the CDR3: TGTGCCAGCAGCCCTAGGGACAGCCAAGAGACCCAGTACTTC. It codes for CASSPRDSQETQYF.

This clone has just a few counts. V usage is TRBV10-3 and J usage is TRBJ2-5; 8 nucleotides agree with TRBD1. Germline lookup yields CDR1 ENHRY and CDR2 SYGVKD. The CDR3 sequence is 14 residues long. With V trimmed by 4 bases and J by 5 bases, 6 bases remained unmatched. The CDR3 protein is CAISGTGMRETQYF. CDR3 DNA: TGTGCCATCAGTGGGACAGGGATGAGGGAGACCCAGTACTTC.

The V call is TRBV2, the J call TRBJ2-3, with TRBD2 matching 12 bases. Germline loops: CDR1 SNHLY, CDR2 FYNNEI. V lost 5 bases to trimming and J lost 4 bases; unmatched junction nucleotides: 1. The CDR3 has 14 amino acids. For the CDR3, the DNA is TGTGCCAGCAGTCTAGCGGGAGGGTCAGATACGCAGTATTTT. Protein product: CASSLAGGSDTQYF.

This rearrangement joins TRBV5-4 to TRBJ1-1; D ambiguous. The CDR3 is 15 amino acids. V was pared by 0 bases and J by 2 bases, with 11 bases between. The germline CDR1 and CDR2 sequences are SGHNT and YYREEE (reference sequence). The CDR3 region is CASSLAGRDNTEAFF. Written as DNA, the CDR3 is TGTGCCAGCAGCTTGGCCGGTCGGGATAACACTGAAGCTTTCTTT.

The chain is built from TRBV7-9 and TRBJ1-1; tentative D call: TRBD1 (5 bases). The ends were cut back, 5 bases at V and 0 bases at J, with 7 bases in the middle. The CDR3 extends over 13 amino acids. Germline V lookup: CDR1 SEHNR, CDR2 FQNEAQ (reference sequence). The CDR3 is CASSLQVNTEAFF. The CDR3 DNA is TGTGCCAGCAGCCTACAGGTGAACACTGAAGCTTTCTTT.

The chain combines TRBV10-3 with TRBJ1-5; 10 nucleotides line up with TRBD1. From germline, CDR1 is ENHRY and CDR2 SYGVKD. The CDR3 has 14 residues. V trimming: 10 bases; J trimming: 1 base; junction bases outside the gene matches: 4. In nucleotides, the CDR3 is TGTGCCACCGGGACAGGGGAGAGCAATCAGCCCCAGCATTTT. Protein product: CATGTGESNQPQHF.

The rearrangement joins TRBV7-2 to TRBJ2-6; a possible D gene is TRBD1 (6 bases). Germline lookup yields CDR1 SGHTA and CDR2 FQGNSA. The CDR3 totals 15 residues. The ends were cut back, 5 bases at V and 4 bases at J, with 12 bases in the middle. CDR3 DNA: TGTGCCAGCAGCATACAGGGAGCCGGGGCCAACGTCCTGACTTTC. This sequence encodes CASSIQGAGANVLTF.

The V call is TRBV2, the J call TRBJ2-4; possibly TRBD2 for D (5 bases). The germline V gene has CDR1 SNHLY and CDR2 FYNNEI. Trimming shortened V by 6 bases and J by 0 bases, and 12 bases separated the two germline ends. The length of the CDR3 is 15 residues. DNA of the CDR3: TGTGCCAGCAGGTGGGAGAACCTAGCCAAAAACATTCAGTACTTC. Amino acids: CASRWENLAKNIQYF.

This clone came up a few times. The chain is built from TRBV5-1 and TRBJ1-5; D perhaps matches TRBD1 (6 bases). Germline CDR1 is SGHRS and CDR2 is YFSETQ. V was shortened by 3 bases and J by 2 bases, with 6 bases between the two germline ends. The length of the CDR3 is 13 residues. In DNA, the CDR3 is TGCGCCAGCAGCTGGACAGGCAATCAGCCCCAGCATTTT. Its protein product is CASSWTGNQPQHF.

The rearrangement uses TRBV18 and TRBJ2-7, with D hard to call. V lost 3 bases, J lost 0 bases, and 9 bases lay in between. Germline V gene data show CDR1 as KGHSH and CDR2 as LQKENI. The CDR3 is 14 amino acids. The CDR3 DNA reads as TGTGCCAGCTCACCCAAACAGTTCTCCTACGAGCAGTACTTC. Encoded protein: CASSPKQFSYEQYF. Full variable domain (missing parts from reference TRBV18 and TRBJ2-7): NAGVMQNPRHLVRRRGQEARLRCSPMKGHSHVYWYRQLPEEGLKFMVYLQKENIIDESGMPKERFSAEFPKEGPSILRIQQVVRGDSAAYFCASSPKQFSYEQYFGPGTRLTVT.